This TCR beta chain was captured in a study of Ad26.COV2.S vaccination and SARS-CoV-2 variants. Study information: The donor was enrolled in the Ad26.COV2.S arm of the COV1001 trial. Ad26.COV2.S given intramuscularly, once or twice 56 days apart. General observations from the study: Substantial response breadth was reportedly seen for spike-specific CD8+ and CD4+ T cells after vaccination.

Concerning this clone itself: Its antigen is undetermined.

The data were produced by immunoSEQ multiplex PCR, yet TCRdb's version contains in-frame clones alone and is incomplete. The table records approximately 300,000 clones, over 80% of them present only once. Trimming cost V 8 bases and J 0 bases, with 13 bases left between them. CDR1 SNHLY and CDR2 FYNNEI come from the germline V gene. This CDR3 is built from 15 residues. As for treatment: roughly 20 received Ad26.COV2.S at low or high dose, single or two shots; roughly 5 received placebo; per-sample allocation not given. Sampling occurred on day 63 after the first vaccine or placebo injection. The shot given was an Ad26 vector that makes Wuhan-strain SARS-CoV-2 spike.

The chain recombines TRBV2 with TRBJ1-4; D gene ambiguous. Specimen: peripheral blood, collected in a trial of Ad26.COV2.S vaccine versus placebo. The sequence was collected from a person aged 18-65 years who received the Ad26.COV2.S COVID-19 vaccine or a placebo. This CDR3 reads CASHLGPATNEKLFF. CDR3 nucleotides: TGTGCCAGCCATCTGGGCCCCGCAACTAATGAAAAACTGTTTTTT.